The entry below gives a single T cell receptor (beta chain) sequence along with its context. The sample comes from a study of control samples from healthy donors and cancer patients. Here immunoSEQ multiplex PCR was the method, and the copy in TCRdb shows in-frame clones only, minus some. The top ten clones hold approximately 10% of a sample with roughly 130,000 clones, about nine tenths of them seen once. V shed 5 bases, J shed 11 bases, and the junction held 10 bases outside the gene matches. The germline gives CDR1 SEHNR, CDR2 FQNEAQ (reference sequence). The CDR3 consists of 13 residues. What was sequenced was blood. The chain employs TRBV7-9 and TRBJ1-1, with 8 bases aligning to TRBD1. The receptor was derived from a man under 40 in good health. The CDR3 here is CASSPRQGRMAFF. CDR3 nucleotides: TGTGCCAGCAGCCCCCGACAGGGGCGTATGGCTTTCTTT.